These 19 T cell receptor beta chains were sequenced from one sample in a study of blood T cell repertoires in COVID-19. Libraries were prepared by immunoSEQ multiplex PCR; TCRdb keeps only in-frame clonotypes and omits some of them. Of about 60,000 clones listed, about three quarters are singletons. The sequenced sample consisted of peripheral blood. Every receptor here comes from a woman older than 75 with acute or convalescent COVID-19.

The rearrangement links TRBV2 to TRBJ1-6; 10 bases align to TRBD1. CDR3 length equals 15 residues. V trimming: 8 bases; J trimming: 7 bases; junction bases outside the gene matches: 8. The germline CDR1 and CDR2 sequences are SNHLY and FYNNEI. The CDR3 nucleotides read TGTGCCAGCGGAATTAGACAGGGGGCGAATTCACCCCTCCACTTT. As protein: CASGIRQGANSPLHF.

This CDR3 is CASNLRPGLADSYEQYF. Here the CDR3 DNA reads TGTGCCAGCAACCTACGCCCCGGACTAGCGGACTCCTACGAGCAGTACTTC. V is TRBV11-2 and J is TRBJ2-7; TRBD2 matches 10 bases. J lost 0 bases, V lost 7 bases, and 12 bases had no gene match. This CDR3 comprises 17 residues. Germline lookup yields CDR1 SGHAT and CDR2 FQNNGV.

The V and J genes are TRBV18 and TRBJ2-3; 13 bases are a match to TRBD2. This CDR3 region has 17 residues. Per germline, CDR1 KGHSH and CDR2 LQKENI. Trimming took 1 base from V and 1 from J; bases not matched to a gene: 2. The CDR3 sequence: CASSPRTSGRGTDTQYF. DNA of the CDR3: TGTGCCAGCTCACCACGGACTAGCGGGAGAGGCACAGATACGCAGTATTTT.

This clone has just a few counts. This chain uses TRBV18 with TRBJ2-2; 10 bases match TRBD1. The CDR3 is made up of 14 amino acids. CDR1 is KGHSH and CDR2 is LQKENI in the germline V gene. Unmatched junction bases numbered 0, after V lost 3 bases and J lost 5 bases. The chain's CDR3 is CASSPGQGTGELFF. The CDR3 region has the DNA TGTGCCAGCTCACCGGGACAGGGGACCGGGGAGCTGTTTTTT.

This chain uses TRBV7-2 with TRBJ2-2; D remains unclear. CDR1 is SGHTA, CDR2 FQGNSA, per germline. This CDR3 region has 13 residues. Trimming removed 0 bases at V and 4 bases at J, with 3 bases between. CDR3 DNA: TGTGCCAGCAGCTTAGCTAGCACCGGGGAGCTGTTTTTT. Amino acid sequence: CASSLASTGELFF.

This CDR3 is CASFPGQGTGELFF. CDR3 DNA sequence: TGTGCCAGCTTCCCGGGACAGGGGACCGGGGAGCTGTTTTTT. This chain links TRBV27 with TRBJ2-2; 10 bases match TRBD1. Germline V CDR1 and CDR2: MNHEY, SMNVEV (reference sequence). With 8 bases clipped from V and 5 bases from J, the junction kept 5 bases outside the gene matches. There are 14 residues in the CDR3.

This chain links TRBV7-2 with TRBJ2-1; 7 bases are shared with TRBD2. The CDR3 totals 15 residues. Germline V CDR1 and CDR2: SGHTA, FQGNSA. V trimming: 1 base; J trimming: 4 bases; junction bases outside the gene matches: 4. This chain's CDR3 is CASSLVSSGYNEQFF. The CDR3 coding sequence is TGTGCCAGCAGCTTAGTTTCTAGCGGATACAATGAGCAGTTCTTC.

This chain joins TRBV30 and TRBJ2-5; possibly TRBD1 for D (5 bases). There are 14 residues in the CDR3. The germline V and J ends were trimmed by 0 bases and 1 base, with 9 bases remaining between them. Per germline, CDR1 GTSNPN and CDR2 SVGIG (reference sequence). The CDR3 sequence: CAWSVQDFQETQYF. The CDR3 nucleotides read TGTGCCTGGAGTGTACAGGATTTCCAAGAGACCCAGTACTTC. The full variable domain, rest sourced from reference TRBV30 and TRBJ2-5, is SQTIHQWPATLVQPVGSPLSLECTVEGTSNPNLYWYRQAAGRGLQLLFYSVGIGQISSEVPQNLSASRPQDRQFILSSKKLLLSDSGFYLCAWSVQDFQETQYFGPGTRLLVL.

The CDR3 nucleotides read TGTGCCAGCAGTCACAGGGACTACCAAAACACCGGGGAGCTGTTTTTT. Translation: CASSHRDYQNTGELFF. The chain uses TRBV14 and TRBJ2-2, with D possibly being TRBD2 (7 bases). Trimming stripped 6 bases from V and 2 bases from J, with 16 bases between. Germline V gene lookup returns CDR1 SGHDN and CDR2 FVKESK. This CDR3 is built from 16 residues.

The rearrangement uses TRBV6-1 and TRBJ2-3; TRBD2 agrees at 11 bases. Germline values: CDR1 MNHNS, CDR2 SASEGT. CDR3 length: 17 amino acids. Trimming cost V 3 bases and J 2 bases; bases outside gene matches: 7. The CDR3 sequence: CASSDTRLAGITDTQYF. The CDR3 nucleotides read TGTGCCAGCAGTGACACCCGACTAGCGGGGATCACAGATACGCAGTATTTT.

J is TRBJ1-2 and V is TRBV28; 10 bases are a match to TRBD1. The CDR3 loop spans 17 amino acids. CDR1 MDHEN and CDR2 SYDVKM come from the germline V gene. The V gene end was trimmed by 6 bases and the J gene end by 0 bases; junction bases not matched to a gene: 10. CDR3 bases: TGTGCCAGCAGCCTACCGGGACAGGGGAGAACTAACTATGGCTACACCTTC. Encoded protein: CASSLPGQGRTNYGYTF.

CDR3: CASSLNSGYTF. CDR3 DNA sequence: TGTGCCAGCAGCTTAAACAGTGGCTACACCTTC. This rearrangement joins TRBV3-1 (or the pseudogene TRBV3-2) to TRBJ1-2; no clear D. In germline, CDR1 is LGHDT, CDR2 YNNKEL (reference sequence). The length of the CDR3 is 11 residues. V was cut by 5 bases and J by 7 bases, with 8 bases left in between.

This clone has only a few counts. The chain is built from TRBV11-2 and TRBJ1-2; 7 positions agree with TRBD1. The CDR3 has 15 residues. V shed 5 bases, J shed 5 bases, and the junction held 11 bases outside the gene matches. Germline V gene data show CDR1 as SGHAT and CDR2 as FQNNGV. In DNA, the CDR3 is TGTGCCAGCAGCCGGGATCACAGGGGATCTTATGGCTACACCTTC. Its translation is CASSRDHRGSYGYTF.

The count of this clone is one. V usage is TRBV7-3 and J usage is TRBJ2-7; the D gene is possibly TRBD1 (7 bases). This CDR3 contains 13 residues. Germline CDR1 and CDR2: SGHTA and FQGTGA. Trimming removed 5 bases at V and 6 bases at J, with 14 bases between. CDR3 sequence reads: CASSPQGTGEQYF. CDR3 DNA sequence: TGTGCCAGCAGCCCACAGGGGACTGGCGAGCAGTACTTC.

The CDR3 here is CASSWGQGAAYEQYF. Here the CDR3 DNA reads TGCGCCAGCAGCTGGGGACAGGGGGCGGCCTACGAGCAGTACTTC. The chain uses TRBV5-1 and TRBJ2-7; 12 positions match TRBD1. Germline V lookup: CDR1 SGHRS, CDR2 YFSETQ. This CDR3 is built from 15 residues. Germline trimming cut 3 bases from V and 2 bases from J; bases unmatched to any gene: 3.

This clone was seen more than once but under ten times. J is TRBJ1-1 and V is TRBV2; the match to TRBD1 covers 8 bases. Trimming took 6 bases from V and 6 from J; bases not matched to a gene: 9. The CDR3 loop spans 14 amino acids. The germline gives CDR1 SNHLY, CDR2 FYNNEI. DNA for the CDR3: TGTGCCAGCAGCCCGGGACAGGCGACTTCTGAAGCTTTCTTT. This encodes CASSPGQATSEAFF.

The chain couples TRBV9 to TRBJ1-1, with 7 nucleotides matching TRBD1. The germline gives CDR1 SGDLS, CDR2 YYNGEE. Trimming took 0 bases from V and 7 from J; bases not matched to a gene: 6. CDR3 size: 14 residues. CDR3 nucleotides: TGTGCCAGCAGCGTAGTCTCAGGACAGGTTGAAGCTTTCTTT. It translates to CASSVVSGQVEAFF.

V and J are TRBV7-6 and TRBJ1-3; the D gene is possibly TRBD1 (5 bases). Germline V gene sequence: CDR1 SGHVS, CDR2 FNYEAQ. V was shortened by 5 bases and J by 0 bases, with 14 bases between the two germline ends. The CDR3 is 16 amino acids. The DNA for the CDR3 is TGTGCCAGCAGCCTTTCCAACAGGCCCTCTGGAAACACCATATATTTT. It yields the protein CASSLSNRPSGNTIYF.

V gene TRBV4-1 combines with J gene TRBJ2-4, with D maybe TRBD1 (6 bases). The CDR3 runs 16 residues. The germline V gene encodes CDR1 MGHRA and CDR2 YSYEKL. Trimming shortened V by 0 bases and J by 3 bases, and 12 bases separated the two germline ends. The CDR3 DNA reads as TGCGCCAGCAGCCAAGACGGACAGTTCTTCAAAAACATTCAGTACTTC. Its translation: CASSQDGQFFKNIQYF.